This T cell receptor beta chain was recorded in a study of shared clonotypes between healthy human individuals. Whole-study findings and limits: It was the non-shared clonotypes that had lower generation probabilities than clonotypes shared by all four donors. There were few donors, and this limited the genetic and exposure-history diversity represented. Deeper or shallower sequencing was expected to change how clonotypes are shared among donors.

This table comes from immunoSEQ multiplex PCR, and its TCRdb copy is limited to in-frame clones, with some not included. The sample includes some 2.4 million clones, 80% to 95% of them seen just once. Germline CDR1 reads GTSNPN; CDR2 reads SVGIG (reference sequence). The junction had 8 bases not matched to a gene; V was cut back by 3 bases and J by 5 bases. There are 15 residues in the CDR3. Note on this clone: Its antigen is unidentified.

This clonotype was obtained from a man between 18 and 29 years old in good health. Some clones in this sample may be carry-over from other donors' samples. The material sequenced was naive CD4+ T cells from PBMCs. Subset: CD45RA+ positively selected. This sequence joins TRBV30 and TRBJ2-3, with TRBD1 matching over 10 bases. This CDR3 is CAWRSGQGVGDTQYF. The CDR3 coding sequence is TGTGCCTGGAGATCCGGACAGGGGGTTGGAGATACGCAGTATTTT.